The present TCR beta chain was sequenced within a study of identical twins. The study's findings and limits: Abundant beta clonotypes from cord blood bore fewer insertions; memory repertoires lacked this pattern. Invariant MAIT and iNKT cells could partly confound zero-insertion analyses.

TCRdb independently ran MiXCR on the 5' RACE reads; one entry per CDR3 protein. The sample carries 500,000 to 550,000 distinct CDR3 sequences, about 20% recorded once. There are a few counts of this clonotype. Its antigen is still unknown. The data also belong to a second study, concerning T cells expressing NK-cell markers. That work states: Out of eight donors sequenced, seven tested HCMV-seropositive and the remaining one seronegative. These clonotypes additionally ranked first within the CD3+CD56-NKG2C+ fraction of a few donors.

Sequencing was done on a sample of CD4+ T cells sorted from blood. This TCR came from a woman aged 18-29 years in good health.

The CDR3 nucleotides read TGTGCCAGCAGCTTTACCACTAGCGGGGGGTTGAATGAGCAGTTCTTC. Translating it yields CASSFTTSGGLNEQFF. J is TRBJ2-1 and V is TRBV7-9, with 12 nucleotides matching TRBD2. J gave up 7 bases and V 3 bases, and 7 bases lay outside the gene matches. Germline-derived CDR1 and CDR2 are SEHNR and FQNEAQ (reference sequence). The CDR3 has 16 amino acids.